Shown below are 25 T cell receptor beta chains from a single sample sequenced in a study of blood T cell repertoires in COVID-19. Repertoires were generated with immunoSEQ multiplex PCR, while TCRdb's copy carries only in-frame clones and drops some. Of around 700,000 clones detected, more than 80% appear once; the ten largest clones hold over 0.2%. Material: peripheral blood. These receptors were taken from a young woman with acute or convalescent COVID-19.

In DNA, the CDR3 is TGTGCCAGCTTGAGGTACAGGGACACTGAAGCTTTCTTT. This encodes CASLRYRDTEAFF. The rearrangement joins TRBV18 to TRBJ1-1; possibly TRBD1 for D (6 bases). The CDR3 spans 13 residues. Germline V gene lookup returns CDR1 KGHSH and CDR2 LQKENI. V was clipped by 7 bases and J by 3 bases, with 12 bases between them.

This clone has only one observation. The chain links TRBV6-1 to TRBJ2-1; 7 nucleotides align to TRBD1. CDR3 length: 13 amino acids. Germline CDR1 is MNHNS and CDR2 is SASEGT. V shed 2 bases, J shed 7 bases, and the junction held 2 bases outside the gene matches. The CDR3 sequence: CASSEYRGNEQFF. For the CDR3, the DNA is TGTGCCAGCAGTGAATACAGGGGTAATGAGCAGTTCTTC.

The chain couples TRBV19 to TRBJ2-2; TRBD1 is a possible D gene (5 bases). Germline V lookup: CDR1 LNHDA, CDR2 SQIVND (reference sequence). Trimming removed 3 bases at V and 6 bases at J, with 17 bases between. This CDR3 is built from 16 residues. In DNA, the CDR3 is TGTGCCAGTAGTATCTTGGGCCGGAAAGGGGCCGGGGAGCTGTTTTTT. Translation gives CASSILGRKGAGELFF.

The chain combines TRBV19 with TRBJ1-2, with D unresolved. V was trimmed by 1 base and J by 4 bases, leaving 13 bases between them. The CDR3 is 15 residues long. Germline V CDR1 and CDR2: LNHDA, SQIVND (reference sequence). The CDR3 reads CASSIVGGGSYGYTF. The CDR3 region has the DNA TGTGCCAGTAGTATAGTGGGAGGAGGGAGCTATGGCTACACCTTC. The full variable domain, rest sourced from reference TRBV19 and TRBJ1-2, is DGGITQSPKYLFRKEGQNVTLSCEQNLNHDAMYWYRQDPGQGLRLIYYSQIVNDFQKGDIAEGYSVSREKKESFPLTVTSAQKNPTAFYLCASSIVGGGSYGYTFGSGTRLTVV.

Here the CDR3 reads CASAQFTQSTDTQYF. CDR3 DNA sequence: TGTGCCAGCGCACAGTTTACTCAGAGCACAGATACGCAGTATTTT. This rearrangement joins TRBV7-8 to TRBJ2-3; D is uncertain. The CDR3 has 15 residues. The ends were cut back, 8 bases at V and 0 bases at J, with 15 bases in the middle. Germline loops: CDR1 SGHVS, CDR2 FQNEAQ.

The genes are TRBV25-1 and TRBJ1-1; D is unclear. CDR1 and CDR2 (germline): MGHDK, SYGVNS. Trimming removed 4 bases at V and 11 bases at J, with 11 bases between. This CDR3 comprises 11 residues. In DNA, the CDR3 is TGTGCCAGCAGTGCCGGGTTCGGGGCTTTCTTT. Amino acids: CASSAGFGAFF.

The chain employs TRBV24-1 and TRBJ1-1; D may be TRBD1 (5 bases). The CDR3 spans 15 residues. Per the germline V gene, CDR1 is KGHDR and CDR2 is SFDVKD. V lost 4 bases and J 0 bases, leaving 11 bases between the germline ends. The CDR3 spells CATSEEKDMNTEAFF. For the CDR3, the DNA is TGTGCCACCAGTGAAGAAAAGGACATGAACACTGAAGCTTTCTTT.

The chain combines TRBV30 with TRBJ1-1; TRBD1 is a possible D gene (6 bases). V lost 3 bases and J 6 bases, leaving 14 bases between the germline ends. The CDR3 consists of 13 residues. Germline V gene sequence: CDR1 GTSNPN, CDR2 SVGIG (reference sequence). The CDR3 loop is CAWRLGGASEAFF. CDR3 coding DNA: TGTGCCTGGAGGCTAGGGGGGGCTTCTGAAGCTTTCTTT.

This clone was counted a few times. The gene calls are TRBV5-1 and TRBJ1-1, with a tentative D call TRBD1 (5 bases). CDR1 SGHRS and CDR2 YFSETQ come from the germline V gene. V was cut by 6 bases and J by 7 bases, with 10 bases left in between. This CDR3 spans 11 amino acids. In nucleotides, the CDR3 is TGCGCCAGCACCCGGGACTTTGAAGCTTTCTTT. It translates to CASTRDFEAFF.

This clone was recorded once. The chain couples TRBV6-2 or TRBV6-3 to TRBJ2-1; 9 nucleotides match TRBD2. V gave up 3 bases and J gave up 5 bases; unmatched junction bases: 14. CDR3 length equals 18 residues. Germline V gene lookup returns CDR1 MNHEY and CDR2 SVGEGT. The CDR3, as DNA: TGTGCCAGCAGTTATACTAGCGGGCTTGGGGGGAGCGACAATGAGCAGTTCTTC. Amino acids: CASSYTSGLGGSDNEQFF.

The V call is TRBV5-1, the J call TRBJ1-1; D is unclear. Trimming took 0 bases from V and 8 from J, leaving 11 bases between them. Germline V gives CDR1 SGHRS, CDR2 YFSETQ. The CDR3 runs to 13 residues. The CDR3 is CASSLGQRGEAFF. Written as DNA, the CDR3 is TGCGCCAGCAGCTTGGGTCAGAGAGGAGAAGCTTTCTTT.

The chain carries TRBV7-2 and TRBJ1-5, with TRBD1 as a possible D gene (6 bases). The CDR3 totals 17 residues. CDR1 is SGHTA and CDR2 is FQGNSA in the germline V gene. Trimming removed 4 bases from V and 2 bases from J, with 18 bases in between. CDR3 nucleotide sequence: TGTGCCAGCAGCTGGGCCCCTGGACAGAGTGGCAATCAGCCCCAGCATTTT. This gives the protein CASSWAPGQSGNQPQHF.

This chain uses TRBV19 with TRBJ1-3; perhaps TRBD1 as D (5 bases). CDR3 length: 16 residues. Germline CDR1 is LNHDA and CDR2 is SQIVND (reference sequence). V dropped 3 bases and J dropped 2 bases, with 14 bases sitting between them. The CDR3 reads CASSIPPPGPGNTIYF. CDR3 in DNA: TGTGCCAGTAGTATCCCGCCGCCAGGGCCTGGAAACACCATATATTTT. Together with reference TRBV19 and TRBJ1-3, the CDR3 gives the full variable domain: DGGITQSPKYLFRKEGQNVTLSCEQNLNHDAMYWYRQDPGQGLRLIYYSQIVNDFQKGDIAEGYSVSREKKESFPLTVTSAQKNPTAFYLCASSIPPPGPGNTIYFGEGSWLTVV.

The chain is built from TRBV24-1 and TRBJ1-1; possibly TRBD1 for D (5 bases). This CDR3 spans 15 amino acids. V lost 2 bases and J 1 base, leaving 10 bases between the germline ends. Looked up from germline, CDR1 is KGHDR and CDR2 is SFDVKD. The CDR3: CATSDSGAANTEAFF. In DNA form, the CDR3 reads TGTGCCACCAGTGATTCTGGGGCAGCGAACACTGAAGCTTTCTTT.

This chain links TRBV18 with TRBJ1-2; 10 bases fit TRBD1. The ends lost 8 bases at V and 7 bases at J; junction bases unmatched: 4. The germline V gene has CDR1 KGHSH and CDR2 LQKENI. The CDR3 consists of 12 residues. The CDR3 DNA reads TGTGCCAGCACGGGACAGGGGTCTGGCTACACCTTC. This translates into CASTGQGSGYTF.

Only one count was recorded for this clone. DNA of the CDR3: TGTGCCAGCAGTGTGGGGGACAGCCGCACAGATACGCAGTATTTT. The encoded protein is CASSVGDSRTDTQYF. V is TRBV6-4 and J is TRBJ2-3; TRBD1 aligns across 7 bases. Germline CDR1 is MRHNA and CDR2 is SNTAGT. The V gene end was trimmed by 4 bases and the J gene end by 1 base; junction bases not matched to a gene: 5. This CDR3 contains 15 residues.

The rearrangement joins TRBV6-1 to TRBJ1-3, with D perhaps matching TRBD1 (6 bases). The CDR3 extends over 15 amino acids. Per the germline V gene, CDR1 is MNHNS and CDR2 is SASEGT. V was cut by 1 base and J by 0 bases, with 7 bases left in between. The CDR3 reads CASSEGQDSGNTIYF. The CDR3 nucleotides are TGTGCCAGCAGTGAAGGACAGGACTCTGGAAACACCATATATTTT.

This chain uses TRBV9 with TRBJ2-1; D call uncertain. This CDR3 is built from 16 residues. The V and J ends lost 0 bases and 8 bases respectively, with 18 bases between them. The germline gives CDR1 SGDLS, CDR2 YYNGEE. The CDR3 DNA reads TGTGCCAGCAGCGTAGGAGGCTTTCATTCCGTCGATGAGCAGTTCTTC. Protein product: CASSVGGFHSVDEQFF.

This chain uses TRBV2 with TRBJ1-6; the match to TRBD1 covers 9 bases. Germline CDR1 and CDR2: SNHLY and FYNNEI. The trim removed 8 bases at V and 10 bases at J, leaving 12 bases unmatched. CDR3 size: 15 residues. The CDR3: CASSRWGQGASPLHF. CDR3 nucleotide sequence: TGTGCCAGCTCCAGATGGGGACAGGGAGCCTCACCCCTCCACTTT.

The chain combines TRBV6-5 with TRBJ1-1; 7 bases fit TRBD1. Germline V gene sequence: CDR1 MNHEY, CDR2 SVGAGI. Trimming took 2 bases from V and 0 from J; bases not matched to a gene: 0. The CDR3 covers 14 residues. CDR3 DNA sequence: TGTGCCAGCAGTTACGGACAGGTGAACACTGAAGCTTTCTTT. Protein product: CASSYGQVNTEAFF.

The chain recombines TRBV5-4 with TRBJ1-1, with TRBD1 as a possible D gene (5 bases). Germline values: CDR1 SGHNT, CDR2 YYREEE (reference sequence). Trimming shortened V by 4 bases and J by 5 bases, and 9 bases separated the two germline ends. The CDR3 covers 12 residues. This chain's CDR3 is CASSKGVTEAFF. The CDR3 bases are TGTGCCAGCAGCAAAGGGGTAACTGAAGCTTTCTTT.

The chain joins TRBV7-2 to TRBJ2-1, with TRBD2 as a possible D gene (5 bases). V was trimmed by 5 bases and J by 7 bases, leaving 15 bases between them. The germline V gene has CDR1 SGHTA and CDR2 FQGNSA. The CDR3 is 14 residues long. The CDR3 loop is CASSRPGPGNEQFF. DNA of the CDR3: TGTGCCAGCAGCCGGCCGGGTCCGGGGAATGAGCAGTTCTTC.

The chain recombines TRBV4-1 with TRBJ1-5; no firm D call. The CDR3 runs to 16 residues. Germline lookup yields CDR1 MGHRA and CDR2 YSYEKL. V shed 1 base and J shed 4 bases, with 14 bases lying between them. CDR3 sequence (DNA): TGCGCCAGCAGCCAAGTCTCACAGCTTCGAAATCAGCCCCAGCATTTT. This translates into CASSQVSQLRNQPQHF.

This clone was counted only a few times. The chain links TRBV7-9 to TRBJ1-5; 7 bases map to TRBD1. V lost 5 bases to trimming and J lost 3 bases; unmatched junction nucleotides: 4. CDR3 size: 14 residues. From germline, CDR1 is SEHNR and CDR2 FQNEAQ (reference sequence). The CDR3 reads CASSGGTDNQPQHF. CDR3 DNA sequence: TGTGCCAGCAGCGGGGGGACAGACAATCAGCCCCAGCATTTT.

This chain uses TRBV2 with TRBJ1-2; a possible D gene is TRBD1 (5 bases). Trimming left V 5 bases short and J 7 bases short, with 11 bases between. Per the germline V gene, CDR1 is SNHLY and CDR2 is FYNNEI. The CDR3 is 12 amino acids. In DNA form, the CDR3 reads TGTGCCAGCAGTAATCAGGGCCGTGGCTACACCTTC. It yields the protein CASSNQGRGYTF.